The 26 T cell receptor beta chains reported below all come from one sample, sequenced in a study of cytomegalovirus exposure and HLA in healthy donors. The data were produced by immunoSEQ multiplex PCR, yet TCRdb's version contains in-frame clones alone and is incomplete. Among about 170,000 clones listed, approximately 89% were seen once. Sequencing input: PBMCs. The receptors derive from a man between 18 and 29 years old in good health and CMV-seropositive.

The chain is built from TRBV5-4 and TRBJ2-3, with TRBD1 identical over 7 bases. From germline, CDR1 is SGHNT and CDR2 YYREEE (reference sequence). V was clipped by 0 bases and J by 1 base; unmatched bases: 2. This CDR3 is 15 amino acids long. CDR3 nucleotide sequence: TGTGCCAGCAGCTTGGGACAGGGCGGCACAGATACGCAGTATTTT. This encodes CASSLGQGGTDTQYF.

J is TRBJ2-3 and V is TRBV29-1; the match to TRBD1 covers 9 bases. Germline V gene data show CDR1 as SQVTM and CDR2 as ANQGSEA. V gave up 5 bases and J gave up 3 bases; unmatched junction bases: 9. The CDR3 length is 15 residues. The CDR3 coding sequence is TGCAGCGTTAAGGGACCGGGACAGGGTACAGATACGCAGTATTTT. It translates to CSVKGPGQGTDTQYF.

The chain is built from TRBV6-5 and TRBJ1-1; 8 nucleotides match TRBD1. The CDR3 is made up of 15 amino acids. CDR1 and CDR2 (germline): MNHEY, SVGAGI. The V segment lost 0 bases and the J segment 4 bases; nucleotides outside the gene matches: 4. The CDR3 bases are TGTGCCAGCAGTTACTCCCACAGGGGGGGCACTGAAGCTTTCTTT. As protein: CASSYSHRGGTEAFF.

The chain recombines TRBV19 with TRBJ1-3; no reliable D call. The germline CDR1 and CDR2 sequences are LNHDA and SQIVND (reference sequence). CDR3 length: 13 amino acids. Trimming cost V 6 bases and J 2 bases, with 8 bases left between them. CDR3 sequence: CASRGGPGNTIYF. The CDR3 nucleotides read TGTGCCAGTAGGGGCGGGCCTGGAAACACCATATATTTT.

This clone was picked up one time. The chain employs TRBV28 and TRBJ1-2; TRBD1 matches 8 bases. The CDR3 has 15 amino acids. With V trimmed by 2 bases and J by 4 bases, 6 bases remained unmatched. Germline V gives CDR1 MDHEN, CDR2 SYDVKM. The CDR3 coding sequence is TGTGCCAGCAGTTTAGGATCCACAGGGGGCTATGGCTACACCTTC. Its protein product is CASSLGSTGGYGYTF.

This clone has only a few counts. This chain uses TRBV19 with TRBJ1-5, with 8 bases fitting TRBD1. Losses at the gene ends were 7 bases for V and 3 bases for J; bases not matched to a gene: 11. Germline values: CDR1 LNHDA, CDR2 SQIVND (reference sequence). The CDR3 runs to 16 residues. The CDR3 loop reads CASTRGATGVNQPQHF. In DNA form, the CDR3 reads TGTGCCAGTACCCGTGGGGCGACAGGGGTCAATCAGCCCCAGCATTTT. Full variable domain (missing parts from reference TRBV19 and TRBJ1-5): DGGITQSPKYLFRKEGQNVTLSCEQNLNHDAMYWYRQDPGQGLRLIYYSQIVNDFQKGDIAEGYSVSREKKESFPLTVTSAQKNPTAFYLCASTRGATGVNQPQHFGDGTRLSIL.

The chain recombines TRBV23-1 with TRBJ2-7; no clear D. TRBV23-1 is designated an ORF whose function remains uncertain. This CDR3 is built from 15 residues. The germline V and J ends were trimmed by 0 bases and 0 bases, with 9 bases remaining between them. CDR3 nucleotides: TGCGCCAGCAGTCAATCGTTGGCCACCTCCTACGAGCAGTACTTC. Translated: CASSQSLATSYEQYF.

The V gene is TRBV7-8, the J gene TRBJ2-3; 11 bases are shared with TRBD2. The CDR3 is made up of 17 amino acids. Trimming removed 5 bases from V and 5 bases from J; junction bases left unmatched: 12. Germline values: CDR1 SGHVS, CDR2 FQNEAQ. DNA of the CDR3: TGTGCCAGCAGCGGGCGACTAGCGGGGCCGAGGGGAGATACGCAGTATTTT. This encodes CASSGRLAGPRGDTQYF.

CDR3 amino acids: CASSLQDGDNEQFF. For the CDR3, the DNA is TGTGCCAGCAGCTTACAGGACGGGGACAATGAGCAGTTCTTC. The chain links TRBV11-1 to TRBJ2-1; the D gene is possibly TRBD2 (5 bases). CDR1 is SGHAT, CDR2 FQDESV, per germline (reference sequence). There are 14 residues in the CDR3. Trimming shortened V by 2 bases and J by 5 bases, and 10 bases separated the two germline ends.

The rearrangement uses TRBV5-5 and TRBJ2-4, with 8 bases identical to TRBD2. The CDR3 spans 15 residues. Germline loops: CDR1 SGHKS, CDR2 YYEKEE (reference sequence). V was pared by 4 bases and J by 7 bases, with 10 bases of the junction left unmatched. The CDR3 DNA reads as TGTGCCAGCAGCGTCGCCGGGACTAGGAAGAACATTCAGTACTTC. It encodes CASSVAGTRKNIQYF.

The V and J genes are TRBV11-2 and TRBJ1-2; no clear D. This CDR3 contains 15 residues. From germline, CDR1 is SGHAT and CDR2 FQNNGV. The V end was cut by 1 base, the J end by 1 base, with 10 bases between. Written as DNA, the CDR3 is TGTGCCAGCAGCTTAGGGACGGGGATTAACTATGGCTACACCTTC. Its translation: CASSLGTGINYGYTF.

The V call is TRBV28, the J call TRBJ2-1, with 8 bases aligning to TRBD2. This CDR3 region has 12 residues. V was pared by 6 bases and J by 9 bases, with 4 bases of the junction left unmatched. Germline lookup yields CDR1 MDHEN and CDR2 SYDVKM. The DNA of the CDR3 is TGTGCCAGCAGGGGACTAGGGTCTGAGCAGTTCTTC. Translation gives CASRGLGSEQFF. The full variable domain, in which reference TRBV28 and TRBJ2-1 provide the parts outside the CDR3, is DVKVTQSSRYLVKRTGEKVFLECVQDMDHENMFWYRQDPGLGLRLIYFSYDVKMKEKGDIPEGYSVSREKKERFSLILESASTNQTSMYLCASRGLGSEQFFGPGTRLTVL.

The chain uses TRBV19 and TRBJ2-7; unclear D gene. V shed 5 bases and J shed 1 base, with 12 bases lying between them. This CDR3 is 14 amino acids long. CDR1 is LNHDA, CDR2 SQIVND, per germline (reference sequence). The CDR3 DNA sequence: TGTGCCAGTAGTTCCCGAGCCCTATCCTACGAGCAGTACTTC. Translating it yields CASSSRALSYEQYF.

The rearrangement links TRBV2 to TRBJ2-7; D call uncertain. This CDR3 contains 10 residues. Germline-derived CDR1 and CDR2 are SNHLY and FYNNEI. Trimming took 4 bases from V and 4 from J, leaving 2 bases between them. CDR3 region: CASSAYEQYF. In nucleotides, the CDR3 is TGTGCCAGCAGTGCATACGAGCAGTACTTC.

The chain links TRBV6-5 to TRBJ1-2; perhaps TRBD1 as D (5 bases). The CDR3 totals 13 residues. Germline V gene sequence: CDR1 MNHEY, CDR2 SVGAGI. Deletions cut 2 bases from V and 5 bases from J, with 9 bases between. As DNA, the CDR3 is TGTGCCAGCAGTTACACAGGCACGTATGGCTACACCTTC. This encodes CASSYTGTYGYTF.

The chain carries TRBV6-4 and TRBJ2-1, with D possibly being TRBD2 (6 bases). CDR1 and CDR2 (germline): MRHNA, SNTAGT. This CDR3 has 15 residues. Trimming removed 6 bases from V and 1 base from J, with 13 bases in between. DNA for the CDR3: TGTGCCAGCAGCGATGGACTAAAATCCTACAATGAGCAGTTCTTC. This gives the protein CASSDGLKSYNEQFF.

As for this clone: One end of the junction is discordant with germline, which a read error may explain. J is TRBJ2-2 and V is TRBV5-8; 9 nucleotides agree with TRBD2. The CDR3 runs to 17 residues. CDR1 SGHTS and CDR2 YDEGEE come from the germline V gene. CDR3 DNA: TGTGCTAGCAGCTTATTGGCTAGCGGGGCGAACACCGGGGAGCTGTTTTTT. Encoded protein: CASSLLASGANTGELFF.

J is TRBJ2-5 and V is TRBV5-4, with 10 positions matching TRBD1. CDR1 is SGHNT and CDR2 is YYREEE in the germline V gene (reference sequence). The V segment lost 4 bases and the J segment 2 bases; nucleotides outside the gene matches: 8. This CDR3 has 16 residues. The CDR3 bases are TGTGCCAGCAGCCCCGGGACAGGGGCAATACAAGAGACCCAGTACTTC. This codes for CASSPGTGAIQETQYF.

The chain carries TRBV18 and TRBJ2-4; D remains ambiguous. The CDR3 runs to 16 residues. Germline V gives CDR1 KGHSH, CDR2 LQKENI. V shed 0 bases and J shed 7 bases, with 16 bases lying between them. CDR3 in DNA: TGTGCCAGCTCACCACCGAGTGGTGGGCCCAGGAACATTCAGTACTTC. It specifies CASSPPSGGPRNIQYF.

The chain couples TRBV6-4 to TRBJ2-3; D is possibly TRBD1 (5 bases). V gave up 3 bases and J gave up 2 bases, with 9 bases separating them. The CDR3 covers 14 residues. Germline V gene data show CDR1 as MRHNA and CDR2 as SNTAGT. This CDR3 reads CASSENRFTDTQYF. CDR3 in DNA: TGTGCCAGCAGTGAAAACAGGTTCACAGATACGCAGTATTTT.

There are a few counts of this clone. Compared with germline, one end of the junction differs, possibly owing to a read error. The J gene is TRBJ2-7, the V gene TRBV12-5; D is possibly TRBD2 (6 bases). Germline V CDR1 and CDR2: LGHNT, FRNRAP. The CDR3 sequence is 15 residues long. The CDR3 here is CASGPGLQFSNEQYF. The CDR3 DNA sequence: TGTGCTAGTGGCCCGGGACTCCAGTTCTCCAACGAGCAGTACTTC. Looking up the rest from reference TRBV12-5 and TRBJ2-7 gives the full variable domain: DARVTQTPRHKVTEMGQEVTMRCQPILGHNTVFWYRQTMMQGLELLAYFRNRAPLDDSGMPKDRFSAEMPDATLATLKIQPSEPRDSAVYFCASGPGLQFSNEQYFGPGTRLTVT.

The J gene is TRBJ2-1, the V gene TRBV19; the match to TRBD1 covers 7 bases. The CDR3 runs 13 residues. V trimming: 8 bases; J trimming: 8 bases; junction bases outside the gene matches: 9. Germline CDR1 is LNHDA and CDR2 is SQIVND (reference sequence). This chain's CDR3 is CASRQTGYDEQFF. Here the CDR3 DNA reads TGTGCCAGTCGACAGACAGGGTACGATGAGCAGTTCTTC.

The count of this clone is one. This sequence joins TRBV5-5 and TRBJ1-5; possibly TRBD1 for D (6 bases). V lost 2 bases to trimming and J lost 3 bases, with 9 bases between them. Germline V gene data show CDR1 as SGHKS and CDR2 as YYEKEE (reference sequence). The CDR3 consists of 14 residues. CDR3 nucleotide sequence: TGTGCCAGCAGCTTTGGACAGCTCAATCAGCCCCAGCATTTT. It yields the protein CASSFGQLNQPQHF. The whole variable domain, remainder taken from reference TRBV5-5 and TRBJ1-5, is DAGVTQSPTHLIKTRGQQVTLRCSPISGHKSVSWYQQVLGQGPQFIFQYYEKEERGRGNFPDRFSARQFPNYSSELNVNALLLGDSALYLCASSFGQLNQPQHFGDGTRLSIL.

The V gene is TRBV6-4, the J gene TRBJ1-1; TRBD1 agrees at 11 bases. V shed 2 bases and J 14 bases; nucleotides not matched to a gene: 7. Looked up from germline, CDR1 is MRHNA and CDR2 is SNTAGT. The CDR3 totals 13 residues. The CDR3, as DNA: TGTGCCAGCAGTGACGGGCCCGGACAGGGGGCGTTCTTT. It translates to CASSDGPGQGAFF.

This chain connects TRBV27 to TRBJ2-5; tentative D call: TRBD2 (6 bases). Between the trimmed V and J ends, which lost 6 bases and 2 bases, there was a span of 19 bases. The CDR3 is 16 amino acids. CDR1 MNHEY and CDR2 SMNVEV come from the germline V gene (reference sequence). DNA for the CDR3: TGTGCCAGCAGCCCTTTCCGACGGGAGCTACAAGAGACCCAGTACTTC. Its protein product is CASSPFRRELQETQYF.

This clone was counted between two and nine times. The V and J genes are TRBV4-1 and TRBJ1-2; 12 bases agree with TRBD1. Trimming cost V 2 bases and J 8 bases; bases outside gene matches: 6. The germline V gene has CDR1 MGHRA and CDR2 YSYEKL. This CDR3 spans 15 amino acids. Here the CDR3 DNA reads TGCGCCAGCAGCCAAACCCGGGACAGGGGGCGAGGCTACACCTTC. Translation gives CASSQTRDRGRGYTF.